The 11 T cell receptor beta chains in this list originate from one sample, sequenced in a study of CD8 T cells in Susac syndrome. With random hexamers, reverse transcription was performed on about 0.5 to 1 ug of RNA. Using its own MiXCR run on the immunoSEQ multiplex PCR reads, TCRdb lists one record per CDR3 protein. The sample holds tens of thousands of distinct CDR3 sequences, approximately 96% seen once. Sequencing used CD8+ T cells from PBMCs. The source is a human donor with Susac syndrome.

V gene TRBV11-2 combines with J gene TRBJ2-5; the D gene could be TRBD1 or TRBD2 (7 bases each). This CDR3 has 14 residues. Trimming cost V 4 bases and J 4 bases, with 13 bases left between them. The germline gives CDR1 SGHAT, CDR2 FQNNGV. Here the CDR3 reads CASSSTGRGETQYF. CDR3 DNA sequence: TGTGCCAGCAGCTCGACAGGGAGGGGAGAGACCCAGTACTTC.

The CDR3 region has the DNA TGTGCCAGCAGCCAAGATCCCCTGGAGGGGGACACTGAAGCTTTCTTT. Translated: CASSQDPLEGDTEAFF. This chain uses TRBV4-2 with TRBJ1-1, with D maybe TRBD1 (6 bases). V dropped 0 bases and J dropped 3 bases, with 14 bases sitting between them. From germline, CDR1 is LGHNA and CDR2 YNFKEQ. This CDR3 is built from 16 residues.

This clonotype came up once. The DNA for the CDR3 is TGCAGTGCTAGAGCCAGGGGCTGGAACTATGGCTACACCTTC. It translates to CSARARGWNYGYTF. The J gene is TRBJ1-2, the V gene TRBV20-1; a possible D gene is TRBD1 (6 bases). Germline loops: CDR1 DFQATT, CDR2 SNEGSKA (reference sequence). The CDR3 is 14 residues long. V shed 1 base and J shed 2 bases, with 11 bases lying between them.

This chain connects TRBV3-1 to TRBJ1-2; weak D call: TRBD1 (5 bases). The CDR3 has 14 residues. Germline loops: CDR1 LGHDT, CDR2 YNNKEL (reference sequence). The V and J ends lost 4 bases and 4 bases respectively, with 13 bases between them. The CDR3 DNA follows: TGTGCCAGCAGCCCGGGCGGGGGATCCTATGGCTACACCTTC. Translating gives CASSPGGGSYGYTF. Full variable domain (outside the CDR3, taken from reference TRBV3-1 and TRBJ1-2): DTAVSQTPKYLVTQMGNDKSIKCEQNLGHDTMYWYKQDSKKFLKIMFSYNNKELIINETVPNRFSPKSPDKAHLNLHINSLELGDSAVYFCASSPGGGSYGYTFGSGTRLTVV.

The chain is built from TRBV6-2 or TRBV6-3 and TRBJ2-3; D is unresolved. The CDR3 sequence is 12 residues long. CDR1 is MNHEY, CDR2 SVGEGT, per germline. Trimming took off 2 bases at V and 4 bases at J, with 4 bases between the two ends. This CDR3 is CASSYPPDTQYF. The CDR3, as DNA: TGTGCCAGCAGTTACCCGCCAGATACGCAGTATTTT.

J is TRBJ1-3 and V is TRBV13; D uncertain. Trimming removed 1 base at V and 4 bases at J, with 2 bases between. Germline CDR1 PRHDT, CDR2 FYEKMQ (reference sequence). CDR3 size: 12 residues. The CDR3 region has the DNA TGTGCCAGCAGCTTAGAAGGAAACACCATATATTTT. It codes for CASSLEGNTIYF. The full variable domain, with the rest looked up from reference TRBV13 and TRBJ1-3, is AAGVIQSPRHLIKEKRETATLKCYPIPRHDTVYWYQQGPGQDPQFLISFYEKMQSDKGSIPDRFSAQQFSDYHSELNMSSLELGDSALYFCASSLEGNTIYFGEGSWLTVV.

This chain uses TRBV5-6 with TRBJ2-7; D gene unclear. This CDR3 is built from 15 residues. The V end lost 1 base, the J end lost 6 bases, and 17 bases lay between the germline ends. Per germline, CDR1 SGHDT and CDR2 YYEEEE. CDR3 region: CASSLIVTAHSEQYF. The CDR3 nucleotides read TGTGCCAGCAGCTTGATCGTTACAGCCCATTCCGAGCAGTACTTC.

CDR3 sequence reads: CSVEEGSNEKLFF. The DNA of the CDR3 is TGCAGCGTTGAAGAGGGGTCGAATGAAAAACTGTTTTTT. The chain employs TRBV29-1 and TRBJ1-4; D is unclear. Trimming removed 0 bases at V and 5 bases at J, with 7 bases between. CDR1 and CDR2 from the germline V gene are SQVTM and ANQGSEA. CDR3 length: 13 amino acids.

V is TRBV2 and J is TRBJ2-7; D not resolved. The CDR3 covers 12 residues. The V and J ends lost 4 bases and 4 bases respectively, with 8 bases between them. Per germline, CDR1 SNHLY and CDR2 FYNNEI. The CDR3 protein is CASSGYGYEQYF. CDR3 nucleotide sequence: TGTGCCAGCAGTGGGTACGGATACGAGCAGTACTTC. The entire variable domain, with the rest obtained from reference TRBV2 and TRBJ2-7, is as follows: EPEVTQTPSHQVTQMGQEVILRCVPISNHLYFYWYRQILGQKVEFLVSFYNNEISEKSEIFDDQFSVERPDGSNFTLKIRSTKLEDSAMYFCASSGYGYEQYFGPGTRLTVT.

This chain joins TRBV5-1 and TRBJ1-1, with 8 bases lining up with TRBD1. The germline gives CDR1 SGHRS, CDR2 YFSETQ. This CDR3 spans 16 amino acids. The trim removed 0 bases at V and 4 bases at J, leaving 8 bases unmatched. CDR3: CASSLEVAGGGTEAFF. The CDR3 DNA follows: TGCGCCAGCAGCTTGGAGGTGGCAGGGGGCGGCACTGAAGCTTTCTTT.

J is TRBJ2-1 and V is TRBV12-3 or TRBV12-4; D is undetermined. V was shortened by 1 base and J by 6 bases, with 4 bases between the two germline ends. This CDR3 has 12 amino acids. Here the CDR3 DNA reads TGTGCCAGCAGTTTAGGTCTCAATGAGCAGTTCTTC. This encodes CASSLGLNEQFF.